These T cell receptor beta chains were read from a single sample in a study of post-analysis software for immune sequencing data. TCRdb fed the PCR reads into MiXCR, producing one record per CDR3 protein. Of about 430,000 distinct CDR3 sequences detected, about 40% appear once; the ten largest clones hold around 8%. Sequencing input: blood. These TCRs come from a girl aged 2-10 years with multiple sclerosis. The CDR3 runs from the conserved cysteine through the conserved F or W. The D gene is left open where the match is weak. Not all rows give a size; the values are once, few, many and, for expanded clones, a class.

v_gene	j_gene	abundance	d_gene	CDR3aa	CDR3nt
TRBV2	TRBJ1-2	few	TRBD1	CAVTGTGRFGYTF	TGTGCCGTAACCGGGACAGGGAGATTTGGCTACACCTTC
TRBV20-1	TRBJ2-1	NA	NA	CSARDRGRTSTEQFF	TGCAGTGCTAGAGATCGAGGGAGAACCTCTACTGAGCAGTTCTTC
TRBV20-1	TRBJ2-7	NA	NA	CSASVWLRGTYEQYF	TGCAGTGCTAGTGTGTGGCTTCGGGGAACCTACGAGCAGTACTTC
TRBV20-1	TRBJ2-3	NA	NA	CSANDIPDTQYF	TGCAGTGCTAACGACATTCCAGATACGCAGTATTTT
TRBV29-1	TRBJ2-7	few	NA	CSGMTATYEQYF	TGCAGCGGAATGACAGCCACCTACGAGCAGTACTTC
TRBV4-1	TRBJ2-1	few	NA	CAGSQIESGPANEQFF	TGCGCCGGCAGCCAAATAGAGTCCGGACCCGCAAATGAGCAGTTCTTC
TRBV4-2	TRBJ2-7	NA	NA	CASSQVEEDYEQYF	TGTGCCAGCAGCCAGGTAGAAGAGGACTACGAGCAGTACTTC
TRBV7-2	TRBJ2-5	NA	TRBD2	CASSPPGGTGLRKTQYF	TGTGCCAGCAGCCCTCCGGGGGGGACCGGTCTGCGGAAGACCCAGTACTTC
TRBV7-2	TRBJ2-1	NA	NA	CASSAQGRGEQFF	TGTGCCAGCAGCGCGCAGGGGCGGGGTGAGCAGTTCTTC
TRBV20-1	TRBJ1-2	NA	NA	CSASPVRINYGYTF	TGCAGTGCTAGCCCTGTACGGATAAACTATGGCTACACCTTC
TRBV28	TRBJ2-5	NA	NA	CASSIPAAGRLGTQYF	TGTGCCAGCAGTATCCCCGCGGCCGGGCGGTTAGGGACCCAGTACTTC
TRBV7-9	TRBJ1-4	few	TRBD1	CASSLEGAQGKLFF	TGTGCCAGCAGCTTAGAGGGGGCCCAAGGGAAACTGTTTTTT
TRBV27	TRBJ1-5	NA	TRBD1	CASSLRFRGVGQPQHF	TGTGCCAGCAGTCTAAGATTCAGGGGGGTCGGTCAGCCCCAGCATTTT
TRBV4-1	TRBJ2-4	few	NA	CASSPLVLAKNIQYF	TGCGCCAGCAGCCCCCTAGTCTTAGCCAAAAACATTCAGTACTTC
TRBV27	TRBJ1-4	few	TRBD1	CASGAGTGGEKLFF	TGTGCCAGCGGGGCCGGGACAGGGGGCGAAAAACTTTTTTTT
TRBV4-3	TRBJ1-2	many	NA	CASSPAQGSNYGYTF	TGCGCCAGCAGTCCCGCACAAGGCTCTAACTATGGCTACACCTTC
TRBV14	TRBJ2-7	NA	NA	CASSPRAITYEQYF	TGTGCCAGCAGCCCCCGGGCGATCACCTACGAGCAGTACTTC
TRBV4-1	TRBJ2-5	once	NA	CAGSQSRGQETQYF	TGCGCCGGCAGCCAAAGCAGGGGCCAAGAGACCCAGTACTTC
TRBV7-2	TRBJ2-4	few	TRBD1	CASSFPRTGAKNIQYF	TGTGCCAGCAGCTTCCCCCGGACAGGAGCCAAAAACATTCAGTACTTC
TRBV10-2	TRBJ1-5	NA	NA	CASSETRTNQPQHF	TGCGCCAGCAGTGAGACAAGGACCAATCAGCCCCAGCATTTT
TRBV5-1	TRBJ2-1	NA	NA	CASRTTLGYNEQFF	TGCGCCAGCCGTACGACTCTAGGGTACAATGAGCAGTTCTTC
TRBV4-1	TRBJ1-2	NA	TRBD1	CASSQTTGTAVNYGYTF	TGCGCCAGCAGCCAAACAACCGGGACAGCCGTTAACTATGGCTACACCTTC
TRBV6-6	TRBJ2-7	NA	NA	CASSYKTSEQYF	TGTGCCAGCAGTTACAAGACCAGCGAGCAGTACTTC
TRBV7-2	TRBJ2-1	NA	NA	CASSPPRSLHEQFF	TGTGCCAGCAGCCCGCCCCGATCTCTCCATGAGCAGTTCTTC
TRBV9	TRBJ2-4	NA	TRBD2	CASSVEGLAENIQYF	TGTGCCAGCAGCGTAGAAGGGCTAGCGGAAAACATTCAGTACTTC
TRBV9	TRBJ2-7	few	NA	CASSVVDSAYEQYF	TGTGCCAGCAGCGTAGTTGACAGCGCCTACGAGCAGTACTTC
TRBV7-9	TRBJ2-7	NA	NA	CASSLEGVGSYEQYF	TGTGCCAGCAGCTTAGAGGGTGTGGGCTCCTACGAGCAGTACTTC
TRBV12-3/TRBV12-4	TRBJ1-1	few	NA	CASSLDRFGTEAFF	TGTGCCAGCAGTCTTGACAGGTTTGGCACTGAAGCTTTCTTT
TRBV20-1	TRBJ2-1	NA	NA	CSARRASGQIASYNEQFF	TGCAGTGCTAGGAGGGCTAGCGGACAGATCGCTTCCTACAATGAGCAGTTCTTC
TRBV29-1	TRBJ2-7	NA	TRBD2	CSARQGDYNEQYF	TGCAGCGCGCGGCAAGGGGACTACAATGAGCAGTACTTC
TRBV6-5	TRBJ2-7	few	NA	CASSKIPRGPYEQYF	TGTGCCAGCAGCAAGATTCCCAGGGGACCGTACGAGCAGTACTTC
TRBV12-3/TRBV12-4	TRBJ2-5	few	NA	CASRPSGAGLREQYF	TGTGCCAGCAGGCCCTCGGGAGCAGGGTTAAGAGAGCAGTACTTC
TRBV12-3/TRBV12-4	TRBJ2-5	few	TRBD1	CASRLTGETQYF	TGTGCCAGCAGATTGACAGGGGAGACCCAGTACTTC
TRBV12-3/TRBV12-4	TRBJ2-3	few	TRBD2	CASRDFTGGGTDTQYF	TGTGCCAGCAGAGACTTTACGGGGGGTGGCACAGATACGCAGTATTTT
TRBV7-8	TRBJ2-4	few	NA	CASSLAGGRENIQYF	TGTGCCAGCAGCTTAGCGGGGGGGCGTGAAAACATTCAGTACTTC
TRBV20-1	TRBJ2-7	few	TRBD1	CSARADRGAYEQYF	TGCAGTGCTAGAGCGGACAGGGGGGCCTACGAGCAGTACTTC
TRBV20-1	TRBJ2-1	few	TRBD2	CSAPLTSGRRFEQFF	TGCAGTGCTCCACTCACTAGCGGGAGAAGGTTTGAGCAGTTCTTC
TRBV3-1	TRBJ2-4	few	NA	CASSQATREQYF	TGTGCCAGCAGCCAAGCAACCCGGGAGCAGTACTTC
TRBV29-1	TRBJ2-1	NA	NA	CSVTYGPSGYNEQFF	TGCAGCGTTACTTATGGGCCCTCGGGTTACAATGAGCAGTTCTTC
TRBV20-1	TRBJ2-1	few	NA	CSARERTTYFNEQFF	TGCAGTGCTAGAGAGCGTACTACTTACTTCAATGAGCAGTTCTTC
TRBV20-1	TRBJ2-7	NA	TRBD1	CSARGYSGTAITYEQYF	TGCAGTGCTAGGGGATATTCCGGGACAGCAATTACCTACGAGCAGTACTTC
TRBV6-1	TRBJ2-6	few	TRBD1	CASRRWTGDAGANVLTF	TGTGCCAGCCGCCGTTGGACAGGGGACGCTGGGGCCAACGTCCTGACTTTC
TRBV29-1	TRBJ2-7	few	NA	CSVIGRNYEQYF	TGCAGCGTTATTGGGAGAAACTACGAGCAGTACTTC
TRBV29-1	TRBJ2-3	NA	NA	CSVDDHISTDTQYF	TGCAGCGTTGATGACCATATAAGCACAGATACGCAGTATTTT
TRBV20-1	TRBJ1-4	NA	TRBD1	CSGPGQGGKLFF	TGCAGTGGACCGGGACAGGGGGGAAAACTGTTTTTT
TRBV13	TRBJ2-7	few	NA	CASSVGAGAYEQYF	TGTGCCAGCAGCGTGGGTGCCGGAGCCTACGAGCAGTACTTC
TRBV12-3/TRBV12-4	TRBJ1-1	once	TRBD1	CASSLGTVSRDTEAFF	TGTGCCAGCAGCCTGGGGACAGTCTCCAGGGACACTGAAGCTTTCTTT
TRBV5-1	TRBJ2-5	NA	NA	CASSTQGQETQYF	TGCGCCAGCAGCACGCAGGGGCAAGAGACCCAGTACTTC
TRBV12-3/TRBV12-4	TRBJ1-2	few	NA	CASRSGYGYTF	TGTGCCAGCAGATCAGGCTATGGCTACACCTTC
TRBV29-1	TRBJ2-5	NA	NA	CSAGRGQETQYF	TGCAGCGCCGGCCGGGGACAAGAGACCCAGTACTTC
TRBV4-1	TRBJ1-5	NA	NA	CASSRPWEGAAQPQHF	TGCGCCAGCAGCCGTCCGTGGGAAGGGGCAGCTCAGCCCCAGCATTTT
TRBV10-3	TRBJ2-1	NA	TRBD2	CAISDVAGSYNEQFF	TGTGCCATCAGTGATGTAGCGGGGTCCTACAATGAGCAGTTCTTC
TRBV27	TRBJ2-3	few	NA	CASSLSRWDTQYF	TGTGCCAGCAGTTTATCGCGGTGGGATACGCAGTATTTT
TRBV12-3/TRBV12-4	TRBJ2-7	NA	NA	CASRGVNEQYF	TGTGCCAGCAGGGGGGTTAACGAGCAGTACTTC